The 25 T cell receptor beta chains below all came from one sample that was sequenced in a study of TET2 disruption in CD19-targeted CAR T cells listed by TCRdb under 2018. Receptor amplification or capture employed the immunoSEQ multiplex PCR assay. What TCRdb holds here is the immuneACCESS table cut down to in-frame rearrangements. Part of the clones is not present; checked against another copy, under half of the missing clones reflect an unresolved V gene, and the others are unexplained. The sample table includes 20,000 to 30,000 clones. Approximately 2% of the sample is held by the ten biggest clonotypes. Read against the paper, the sample's treatment or condition label means: autologous CTL019 cells: CD19 CAR with 4-1BB and CD3 zeta domains. No antigen has been identified for these receptors. Sequencing used CD8- CAR+ T cells sorted from cultured blood T cells, obtained for CD19 CAR T cell therapy. Reading the label with the study, this specimen's cell subset or site is: CD8-negative CAR-positive T cells from the infusion product. The receptors were gathered from an older man with chronic lymphocytic leukemia.

About this clone: The read gets to within 3 residues of the CDR3 end, and the germline J gene fills in the rest. V usage is TRBV14 and J usage is TRBJ1-6, with 10 bases identical to TRBD1. Germline V CDR1 and CDR2: SGHDN, FVKESK. The CDR3 is 15 amino acids. J lost 9 bases, V lost 1 base, and 3 bases had no gene match. The CDR3 is CASSQATGGGSPLHF. Incomplete CDR3 DNA: TGTGCCAGCAGCCAAGCGACAGGGGGCGGTTCACCC.

A word on this clone: Sequencing ends 3 residues short of the CDR3 end; the germline J gene provides the rest. V and J are TRBV7-9 and TRBJ2-1; 7 bases are a match to TRBD1. After removal of 5 bases from V and 3 bases from J, the junction contained 7 bases not matched to a gene. CDR3 length: 15 amino acids. Germline CDR1 reads SEHNR; CDR2 reads FQNEAQ (reference sequence). The CDR3 loop reads CASSLTGQSYNEQFF. The CDR3 DNA, read in part, is TGTGCCAGCAGCCTTACGGGACAGAGCTACAATGAG.

In the case of this clone: The read terminates 3 residues before the CDR3 end, so the remaining end is supplied by the germline J gene. The rearrangement links TRBV7-6 to TRBJ2-5, with D tentatively TRBD2 (5 bases). This CDR3 is built from 16 residues. Germline loops: CDR1 SGHVS, CDR2 FNYEAQ. The CDR3 is CASSSTPPDYTATQYF. The CDR3 bases that were read are TGTGCCAGCAGCTCGACCCCACCTGACTACACAGCTACC. The variable domain in full, completed from reference TRBV7-6 and TRBJ2-5, reads GAGVSQSPRYKVTKRGQDVALRCDPISGHVSLYWYRQALGQGPEFLTYFNYEAQQDKSGLPNDRFSAERPEGSISTLTIQRTEQRDSAMYRCASSSTPPDYTATQYFGPGTRLLVL.

CDR3 in amino acids: CASSLGGGGPSPLHF. Partial CDR3 DNA: TGTGCCAGCAGCTTAGGGGGAGGCGGGCCTTCACCC. The gene calls are TRBV7-6 and TRBJ1-6; no definite D call. The sequenced fragment ends 3 residues before the CDR3 boundary, so the rest is inferred from the germline J gene. CDR1 and CDR2 (germline): SGHVS, FNYEAQ. CDR3 length: 15 residues. The V end was cut by 1 base, the J end by 9 bases, with 13 bases between. The full variable domain, its missing parts supplied by reference TRBV7-6 and TRBJ1-6, is GAGVSQSPRYKVTKRGQDVALRCDPISGHVSLYWYRQALGQGPEFLTYFNYEAQQDKSGLPNDRFSAERPEGSISTLTIQRTEQRDSAMYRCASSLGGGGPSPLHFGNGTRLTVT.

Details on this clone: The read comes to an end 3 residues before the CDR3 does, leaving the germline J gene to fill in the end. The gene calls are TRBV12-3 or TRBV12-4 and TRBJ1-2, with 7 bases matching TRBD1. With 6 bases clipped from V and 2 bases from J, the junction kept 6 bases outside the gene matches. The CDR3 runs 14 residues. The chain's CDR3 is CASSPTGPNYGYTF. CDR3 bases read: TGTGCCAGCAGCCCGACAGGGCCGAACTATGGC.

Remarks on this clone: The sequenced fragment ends 3 residues before the CDR3 boundary, so the rest is inferred from the germline J gene. The chain uses TRBV5-1 and TRBJ1-2, with D possibly TRBD1 on 5 matching bases. This CDR3 comprises 14 residues. The germline V gene encodes CDR1 SGHRS and CDR2 YFSETQ. The covered CDR3 bases are TGCGCCAGCAGCTCGGGGCTAGCGGTATACGAC. Translated: CASSSGLAVYD. Given in full, the CDR3 is CASSSGLAVYDYTF.

As for this clone: The read finishes 3 residues shy of the CDR3 end, and the germline J gene is used to complete it. This chain joins TRBV10-1 and TRBJ2-2; the match to TRBD1 covers 9 bases. Germline V gene sequence: CDR1 WNHNN, CDR2 SYGVQD (reference sequence). This CDR3 contains 15 residues. V was clipped by 6 bases and J by 3 bases; unmatched bases: 5. CDR3 residues: CASRRDREYTGELFF. CDR3 bases read: TGCGCCAGCAGACGGGACAGGGAATACACCGGGGAG.

Notes on this clone: The CDR3 end is not reached by the read, which stops 3 residues before it; the germline J gene fills it in. V is TRBV18 and J is TRBJ2-4; TRBD1 matches at 12 bases. Per germline, CDR1 KGHSH and CDR2 LQKENI. The CDR3 spans 15 residues. The DNA read from the CDR3 is TGTGCCAGCTCCCTGGGACAGGGGGCCTTTCAGCCT. Translation: CASSLGQGAFQP. The CDR3 as a whole reads CASSLGQGAFQPQYF.

In the case of this clone: The read halts 3 residues ahead of the CDR3 end, with the missing end drawn from the germline J gene. The V call is TRBV28, the J call TRBJ2-7; tentative D call: TRBD1 (5 bases). This CDR3 is 14 amino acids long. The V end was cut by 2 bases, the J end by 6 bases, with 14 bases between. Germline V CDR1 and CDR2: MDHEN, SYDVKM. The CDR3 bases that were read are TGTGCCAGCAGTTTACCAGGGTGGTCCACCGAG. Encoded protein: CASSLPGWSTE. The complete CDR3 protein is CASSLPGWSTEQYF.

CDR3 DNA (partial): TGTGCCAGCTCCGGGGACAGGGACACTGAA. Protein: CASSGDRDTE. In full, the CDR3 reads CASSGDRDTEAFF. J is TRBJ1-1 and V is TRBV18; 9 bases fit TRBD1. The read comes to an end 3 residues before the CDR3 does, leaving the germline J gene to fill in the end. Trimming cost V 6 bases and J 3 bases; bases outside gene matches: 2. The germline CDR1 and CDR2 sequences are KGHSH and LQKENI. This CDR3 contains 13 residues. The whole variable domain, remainder taken from reference TRBV18 and TRBJ1-1, is NAGVMQNPRHLVRRRGQEARLRCSPMKGHSHVYWYRQLPEEGLKFMVYLQKENIIDESGMPKERFSAEFPKEGPSILRIQQVVRGDSAAYFCASSGDRDTEAFFGQGTRLTVV.

Of note for this clone: With the read ending 3 residues before the CDR3 end, the germline J gene is used to fill in that end. V gene TRBV18 combines with J gene TRBJ1-6; D uncertain. This CDR3 has 14 residues. Germline values: CDR1 KGHSH, CDR2 LQKENI. V was shortened by 2 bases and J by 4 bases, with 6 bases between the two germline ends. CDR3 DNA, as far as it was read: TGTGCCAGCTCACCAGGGCGATATAATTCACCC. Its protein is CASSPGRYNSP. The full CDR3 is CASSPGRYNSPLHF.

With regard to this clone: Coverage ceases 3 residues before the CDR3 finishes, and the germline J gene fills in the end. This chain links TRBV20-1 with TRBJ2-3, with 10 positions matching TRBD2. This CDR3 comprises 16 residues. Trimming took 1 base from V and 3 from J; bases not matched to a gene: 7. The germline V gene encodes CDR1 DFQATT and CDR2 SNEGSKA (reference sequence). CDR3 sequence: CSARAFISGGTDTQYF. The part of the CDR3 DNA that was read is TGCAGTGCTAGAGCATTTATTAGCGGGGGGACAGATACG.

With regard to this clone: Read data end 3 residues before the CDR3 end; the end is taken from the germline J gene. The chain employs TRBV30 and TRBJ2-4, with a possible D match to TRBD1 (6 bases). The CDR3 length is 13 residues. Germline V gene sequence: CDR1 GTSNPN, CDR2 SVGIG (reference sequence). The CDR3 is CAWSVQQGYGQYF. The CDR3 bases that were read are TGTGCCTGGAGTGTACAACAGGGATATGGT. Full variable domain (missing parts from reference TRBV30 and TRBJ2-4): SQTIHQWPATLVQPVGSPLSLECTVEGTSNPNLYWYRQAAGRGLQLLFYSVGIGQISSEVPQNLSASRPQDRQFILSSKKLLLSDSGFYLCAWSVQQGYGQYFGAGTRLSVL.

To note about this clone: The read terminates 3 residues before the CDR3 end, so the remaining end is supplied by the germline J gene. The rearrangement links TRBV18 to TRBJ2-4; D might be TRBD1 (6 bases). Germline CDR1 KGHSH, CDR2 LQKENI. CDR3 length: 14 amino acids. CDR3 loop: CASSPGTLNQPQYF. The CDR3 DNA, read in part, is TGTGCCAGCTCACCCGGGACATTGAATCAGCCT.

For this clone: At one end, the junction sequence differs from germline, possibly due to a read error. The sequenced fragment ends 3 residues before the CDR3 boundary, so the rest is inferred from the germline J gene. Other nucleotide sequences in the sample specify the same CDR3. The chain uses TRBV18 and TRBJ1-3; possible D gene TRBD1, 6 bases. The CDR3 has 16 residues. CDR1 is KGHSH, CDR2 LQKENI, per germline. The part of the CDR3 DNA that was read is TGTGCCAGCTCAATGTGGGACAAGAGTTCTGGAAACACT. Its translation is CASSMWDKSSGNT. In full, the CDR3 is CASSMWDKSSGNTIYF.

Regarding this clone: The read falls 3 residues short of the CDR3 end, and the missing part is taken from the germline J gene. The chain is built from TRBV20-1 and TRBJ2-4; 11 bases are a match to TRBD2. CDR1 is DFQATT and CDR2 is SNEGSKA in the germline V gene (reference sequence). CDR3 size: 16 residues. The V gene end was trimmed by 2 bases and the J gene end by 4 bases; junction bases not matched to a gene: 7. CDR3 sequence: CSARLVSGGAKNIQYF. CDR3 bases read: TGCAGTGCTAGATTAGTTAGCGGGGGGGCTAAAAACATT.

As regards this clone: The CDR3 extends 3 residues past the end of the read, so its final part is completed from the germline J gene. The chain has TRBV13 and TRBJ1-5; TRBD1 matches at 7 bases. The CDR3 extends over 14 amino acids. CDR1 is PRHDT and CDR2 is FYEKMQ in the germline V gene (reference sequence). After removal of 4 bases from V and 5 bases from J, the junction contained 5 bases not matched to a gene. The CDR3 is CASSSRQGHQPQHF. CDR3 DNA (partial): TGTGCCAGCAGCTCCCGACAGGGCCATCAGCCC.

This clone ranks as medium-sized in terms of frequency. The read is 3 residues too short to cover the CDR3 end, so that end is filled in from the germline J gene. The gene calls are TRBV5-1 and TRBJ1-1, with TRBD1 matching over 8 bases. Germline V gene data show CDR1 as SGHRS and CDR2 as YFSETQ. CDR3 length: 15 residues. The V segment lost 4 bases and the J segment 0 bases; nucleotides outside the gene matches: 5. CDR3 bases read: TGCGCCAGCAGCATACAGGGGGGTATGAACACTGAA. Protein product: CASSIQGGMNTE. The complete CDR3 protein is CASSIQGGMNTEAFF.

As for this clone: From the germline J gene comes the end of the CDR3, since the read stops 3 residues before it. The V call is TRBV5-1, the J call TRBJ2-5; D call uncertain. V was pared by 4 bases and J by 1 base, with 11 bases between. The CDR3 consists of 14 residues. From germline, CDR1 is SGHRS and CDR2 YFSETQ. The sequenced part of the CDR3 DNA is TGCGCCAGCAGCAGAACAGAAGCCCAAGAGACC. The encoded protein is CASSRTEAQET. The complete CDR3 reads CASSRTEAQETQYF.

Comments on this clone: The CDR3 end falls 3 residues outside the read, so it is completed with the germline J gene. The chain carries TRBV10-3 and TRBJ2-3, with TRBD2 matching over 9 bases. J gave up 0 bases and V 0 bases, and 1 base lay outside the gene matches. Germline lookup yields CDR1 ENHRY and CDR2 SYGVKD. CDR3 size: 16 residues. The sequenced CDR3 bases are TGTGCCATCAGTGAGTCCCTAGCGGGGAGCACAGATACG. Protein: CAISESLAGSTDT. The whole CDR3 sequence is CAISESLAGSTDTQYF.

About this clone itself: Coverage ceases 3 residues before the CDR3 finishes, and the germline J gene fills in the end. This chain joins TRBV28 and TRBJ1-6; 12 bases are a match to TRBD1. The junction had 18 bases not matched to a gene; V was cut back by 6 bases and J by 9 bases. Germline V gene data show CDR1 as MDHEN and CDR2 as SYDVKM. This CDR3 has 19 residues. CDR3 protein: CASSHPVGTGGSFGSPLHF. The part of the CDR3 DNA that was read is TGTGCCAGCAGCCACCCGGTAGGGACAGGGGGCTCTTTTGGTTCACCC. The variable domain in full, completed from reference TRBV28 and TRBJ1-6, reads DVKVTQSSRYLVKRTGEKVFLECVQDMDHENMFWYRQDPGLGLRLIYFSYDVKMKEKGDIPEGYSVSREKKERFSLILESASTNQTSMYLCASSHPVGTGGSFGSPLHFGNGTRLTVT.

As regards this clone: The CDR3 end falls 3 residues outside the read, so it is completed with the germline J gene. The chain combines TRBV20-1 with TRBJ2-4; D gene unclear. Germline V lookup: CDR1 DFQATT, CDR2 SNEGSKA (reference sequence). This CDR3 has 16 residues. The CDR3 is CSARDLFYDKQYGQYF. The covered CDR3 bases are TGCAGTGCTAGAGATCTTTTTTACGACAAGCAGTATGGT.

Remarks on this clone: The missing CDR3 end, 3 residues past where the read stops, is filled in from the germline J gene. V gene TRBV29-1 combines with J gene TRBJ1-4; weak D call: TRBD1 (6 bases). The CDR3 consists of 12 residues. Germline V lookup: CDR1 SQVTM, CDR2 ANQGSEA. CDR3 protein: CSVESGGGSLFF. CDR3 bases read: TGCAGCGTTGAAAGCGGGGGCGGGTCA.

The CDR3 protein is CASSRGLGYGYTF. The covered CDR3 bases are TGTGCCAGCAGCAGGGGTCTAGGTTATGGC. The chain uses TRBV7-2 and TRBJ1-2; a weak D match, TRBD1 (5 bases). The read ends 3 residues shy of where the CDR3 ends; the end is completed using the germline J gene. The germline V gene has CDR1 SGHTA and CDR2 FQGNSA. This CDR3 spans 13 amino acids. V gave up 5 bases and J gave up 5 bases, with 12 bases separating them.

About this clone: Sequencing ends 3 residues short of the CDR3 end; the germline J gene provides the rest. The J gene is TRBJ2-7, the V gene TRBV11-1; D might be TRBD1 (6 bases). This CDR3 is 14 amino acids long. The V gene's germline CDR1 is SGHAT and CDR2 FQDESV (reference sequence). V lost 5 bases and J 6 bases, leaving 17 bases between the germline ends. The CDR3 bases that were read are TGTGCCAGCAGCCTCCCCTTACAGGGATCCGAG. Its protein product is CASSLPLQGSE. The CDR3 in full is CASSLPLQGSEQYF.